Listed below are T cell receptor beta chains from one sample, sequenced in a study of graft-versus-host responses after intestinal transplantation. Using immunoSEQ multiplex PCR, the repertoire was profiled, and TCRdb retains in-frame clones only, with some absent. The sample shows 50,000 to 75,000 clones, roughly nine tenths of them seen only once. This specimen consisted of ileum tissue, obtained about 350 days after transplant. These receptors were taken from a human patient who received an intestinal transplant, so some T cells may come from the graft donor. CDR3s include the opening cysteine and the closing phenylalanine or tryptophan. The D gene is left open where the match is weak. The listing skips clone size in some rows; elsewhere it reads once, few, many or a size class.

j_call | v_call | d_call | clone_size | cdr3_aa
TRBJ2-1 | TRBV27 | NA | once | CASSRDGNEQFF
TRBJ1-2 | TRBV6-5 | TRBD1 | NA | CATRGDRGLYGYTF
TRBJ1-5 | TRBV28 | NA | NA | CASSPHAGGNQPQHF
TRBJ2-7 | TRBV6-1 | TRBD1 | NA | CASSEQGTGSNEQYF
TRBJ2-7 | TRBV2 | TRBD2 | NA | CASSVAGGPYEQYF
TRBJ2-7 | TRBV5-1 | NA | once | CASSLGGMYEQYF
TRBJ1-4 | TRBV6-1 | NA | NA | CASSELRARVEKLFF
TRBJ1-1 | TRBV7-3 | TRBD1 | NA | CASSRSGGLAEAFF
TRBJ1-1 | TRBV7-3 | NA | NA | CASSITPIQDLTEAFF
TRBJ2-2 | TRBV6-5 | NA | NA | CASGRGSTGELFF
TRBJ2-2 | TRBV5-4 | NA | once | CASSLWSATGELFF
TRBJ1-4 | TRBV2 | TRBD1 | NA | CANGGTGDEKLFF